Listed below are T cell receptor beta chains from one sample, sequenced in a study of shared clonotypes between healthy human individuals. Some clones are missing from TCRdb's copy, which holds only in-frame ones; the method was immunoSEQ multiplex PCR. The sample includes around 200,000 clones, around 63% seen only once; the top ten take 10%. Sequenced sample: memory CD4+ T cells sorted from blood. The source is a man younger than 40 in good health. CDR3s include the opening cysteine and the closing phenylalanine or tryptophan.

CDR3aa: CASSSAVGSYNEQFF
j_gene: TRBJ2-1
v_gene: TRBV11-3

CDR3aa: CASSPFAGDGYNEQFF
j_gene: TRBJ2-1
v_gene: TRBV18

CDR3aa: CASSRGGNSALGQYF
j_gene: TRBJ2-3
v_gene: TRBV7-2

CDR3aa: CASSSPSGTGYEQYF
j_gene: TRBJ2-7
v_gene: TRBV28

CDR3aa: CSVFATGELFF
j_gene: TRBJ2-2
v_gene: TRBV20-1

CDR3aa: CASSLGPSNTGELFF
j_gene: TRBJ2-2
v_gene: TRBV7-3

CDR3aa: CASSFNGGEQFF
j_gene: TRBJ2-1
v_gene: TRBV6-5

CDR3aa: CAITRGGRVGELFF
j_gene: TRBJ2-2
v_gene: TRBV10-3

CDR3aa: CASSFNQGRAGELFF
j_gene: TRBJ2-2
v_gene: TRBV7-2

CDR3aa: CSVSNRDGGDQPQHF
j_gene: TRBJ1-5
v_gene: TRBV29-1

CDR3aa: CASSLGGSAAETQYF
j_gene: TRBJ2-5
v_gene: TRBV5-4

CDR3aa: CASSHKVTQYF
j_gene: TRBJ2-3
v_gene: TRBV14

CDR3aa: CSGGLGGYNEQFF
j_gene: TRBJ2-1
v_gene: TRBV29-1

CDR3aa: CAIKASSRNTEAFF
j_gene: TRBJ1-1
v_gene: TRBV10-3

CDR3aa: CASKRDRGNTGELFF
j_gene: TRBJ2-2
v_gene: TRBV2

CDR3aa: CASSLEGQGYTEAFF
j_gene: TRBJ1-1
v_gene: TRBV7-8

CDR3aa: CASSWWTGAYNEQFF
j_gene: NA
v_gene: TRBV5-4

CDR3aa: CASSERPADQETQYF
j_gene: TRBJ2-5
v_gene: TRBV6-1

CDR3aa: CASSDRPSASNTEAFF
j_gene: TRBJ1-1
v_gene: TRBV14

CDR3aa: CASSPRYEQYF
j_gene: TRBJ2-7
v_gene: TRBV18

CDR3aa: CASSLGTTGELFF
j_gene: TRBJ2-2
v_gene: TRBV5-1

CDR3aa: CATSPGGAYEKLFF
j_gene: TRBJ1-4
v_gene: TRBV10-3

CDR3aa: CATSRAASGFTDTQYF
j_gene: TRBJ2-3
v_gene: TRBV15

CDR3aa: CASSQRSRDTGELFF
j_gene: TRBJ2-2
v_gene: TRBV4-3

CDR3aa: CSVEEGAAFF
j_gene: TRBJ1-1
v_gene: TRBV29-1

CDR3aa: CASSPSGLAGRSSYNEQFF
j_gene: TRBJ2-1
v_gene: TRBV5-4

CDR3aa: CATSRELGISYEQYF
j_gene: TRBJ2-7
v_gene: TRBV15

CDR3aa: CASSLTPETQYF
j_gene: TRBJ2-5
v_gene: TRBV7-6

CDR3aa: CAWSVEGNQPQHF
j_gene: TRBJ1-5
v_gene: TRBV30

CDR3aa: CASSPVWLNEQFF
j_gene: TRBJ2-1
v_gene: TRBV11-2

CDR3aa: CASSSRWDTDQPQHF
j_gene: TRBJ1-5
v_gene: TRBV6-5

CDR3aa: CASSQRKGQGSREQFF
j_gene: TRBJ2-1
v_gene: TRBV11-3

CDR3aa: CASSGSGTVIHLAKNIQYF
j_gene: TRBJ2-4
v_gene: TRBV19

CDR3aa: CASSLGTGQGIYEQYF
j_gene: TRBJ2-7
v_gene: TRBV11-2

CDR3aa: CSVSTGGTNEKLFF
j_gene: TRBJ1-4
v_gene: TRBV29-1

CDR3aa: CASSRGGGGLEETQYF
j_gene: TRBJ2-5
v_gene: TRBV28

CDR3aa: CATSKEIRMDRVAFF
j_gene: TRBJ1-1
v_gene: TRBV15

CDR3aa: CASSVRTSGIGRANEQFF
j_gene: TRBJ2-1
v_gene: TRBV11-3

CDR3aa: CASSRDSTYGYTF
j_gene: TRBJ1-2
v_gene: TRBV14

CDR3aa: CASSDALAGTDTQYF
j_gene: TRBJ2-3
v_gene: TRBV2

CDR3aa: CATHGLAGTETQYF
j_gene: TRBJ2-5
v_gene: TRBV10-1

CDR3aa: CASSDRVTSYEQYF
j_gene: TRBJ2-7
v_gene: TRBV2

CDR3aa: CASSPPTGRSNTGELFF
j_gene: TRBJ2-2
v_gene: TRBV28

CDR3aa: CASSELSNEKLFF
j_gene: TRBJ1-4
v_gene: TRBV21-1

CDR3aa: CASSPRLDEQFF
j_gene: TRBJ2-1
v_gene: TRBV5-5

CDR3aa: CASRSGVGPGELFF
j_gene: TRBJ2-2
v_gene: TRBV6-5

CDR3aa: CASSLGQPGLYEQYF
j_gene: TRBJ2-7
v_gene: TRBV5-4

CDR3aa: CASSDGRGGGETQYF
j_gene: TRBJ2-5
v_gene: TRBV5-1

CDR3aa: CASSEGLVARIYGYTF
j_gene: TRBJ1-2
v_gene: TRBV6-1

CDR3aa: CASSLAGGMGEQFF
j_gene: TRBJ2-1
v_gene: TRBV7-2

CDR3aa: CASSHRQAGGETGELFF
j_gene: TRBJ2-2
v_gene: TRBV4-1

CDR3aa: CASRLRGGSYEQYF
j_gene: TRBJ2-7
v_gene: TRBV19

CDR3aa: CASSPPNLLADEQFF
j_gene: TRBJ2-1
v_gene: TRBV18

CDR3aa: CASRDSGTGTAEAFF
j_gene: TRBJ1-1
v_gene: TRBV5-1

CDR3aa: CASSTTNYGYTF
j_gene: TRBJ1-2
v_gene: TRBV28

CDR3aa: CASSSPASVGAYEQYF
j_gene: TRBJ2-7
v_gene: TRBV11-2

CDR3aa: CASSRQFSGANVLTF
j_gene: TRBJ2-6
v_gene: TRBV19